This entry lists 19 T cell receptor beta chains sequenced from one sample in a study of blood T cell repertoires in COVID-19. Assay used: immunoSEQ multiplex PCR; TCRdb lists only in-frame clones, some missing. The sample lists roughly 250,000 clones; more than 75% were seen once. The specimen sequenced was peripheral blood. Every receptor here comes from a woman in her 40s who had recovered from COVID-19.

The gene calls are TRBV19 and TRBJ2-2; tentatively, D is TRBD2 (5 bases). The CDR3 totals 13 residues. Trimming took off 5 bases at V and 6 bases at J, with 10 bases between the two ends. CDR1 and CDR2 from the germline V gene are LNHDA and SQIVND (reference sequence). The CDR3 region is CASSGSGAGELFF. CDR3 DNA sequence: TGTGCCAGTAGTGGGTCCGGGGCCGGGGAGCTGTTTTTT.

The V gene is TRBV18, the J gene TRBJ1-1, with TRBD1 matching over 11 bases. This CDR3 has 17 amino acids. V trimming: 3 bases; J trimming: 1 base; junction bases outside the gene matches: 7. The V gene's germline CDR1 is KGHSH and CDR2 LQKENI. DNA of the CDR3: TGTGCCAGCTCACCCCAACGGACAGGGGGCGCGAACACTGAAGCTTTCTTT. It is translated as CASSPQRTGGANTEAFF.

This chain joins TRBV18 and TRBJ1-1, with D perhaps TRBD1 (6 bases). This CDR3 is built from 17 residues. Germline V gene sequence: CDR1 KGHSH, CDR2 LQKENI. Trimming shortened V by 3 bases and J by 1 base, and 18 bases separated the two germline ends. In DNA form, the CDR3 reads TGTGCCAGCTCACCCCTTGACCTCGGACAGCCGAACACTGAAGCTTTCTTT. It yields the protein CASSPLDLGQPNTEAFF.

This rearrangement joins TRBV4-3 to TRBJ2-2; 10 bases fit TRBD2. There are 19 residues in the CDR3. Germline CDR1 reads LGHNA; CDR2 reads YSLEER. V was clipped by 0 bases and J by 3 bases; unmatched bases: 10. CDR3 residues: CASSQDLLAGAADTGELFF. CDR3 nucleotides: TGCGCCAGCAGCCAAGATCTCCTAGCGGGAGCGGCGGACACCGGGGAGCTGTTTTTT.

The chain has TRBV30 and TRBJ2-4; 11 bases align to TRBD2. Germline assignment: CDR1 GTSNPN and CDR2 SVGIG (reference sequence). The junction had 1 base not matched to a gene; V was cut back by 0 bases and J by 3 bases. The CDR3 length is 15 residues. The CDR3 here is CAWSVGTSGKNIQYF. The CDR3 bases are TGTGCCTGGAGTGTAGGGACTAGCGGCAAAAACATTCAGTACTTC.

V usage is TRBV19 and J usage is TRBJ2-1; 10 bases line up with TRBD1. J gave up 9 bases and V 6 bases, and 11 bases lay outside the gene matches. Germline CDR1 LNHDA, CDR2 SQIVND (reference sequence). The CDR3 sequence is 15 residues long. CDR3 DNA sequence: TGTGCCAGTAGCCGCGGGACAGGGGTCCGGGGTGAGCAGTTCTTC. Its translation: CASSRGTGVRGEQFF. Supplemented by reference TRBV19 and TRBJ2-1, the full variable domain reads DGGITQSPKYLFRKEGQNVTLSCEQNLNHDAMYWYRQDPGQGLRLIYYSQIVNDFQKGDIAEGYSVSREKKESFPLTVTSAQKNPTAFYLCASSRGTGVRGEQFFGPGTRLTVL.

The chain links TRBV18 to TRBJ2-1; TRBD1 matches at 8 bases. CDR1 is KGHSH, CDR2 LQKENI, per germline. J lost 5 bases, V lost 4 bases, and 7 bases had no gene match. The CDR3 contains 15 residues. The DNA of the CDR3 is TGTGCCAGCTCACAAGGACAGGGTGGGCACAATGAGCAGTTCTTC. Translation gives CASSQGQGGHNEQFF.

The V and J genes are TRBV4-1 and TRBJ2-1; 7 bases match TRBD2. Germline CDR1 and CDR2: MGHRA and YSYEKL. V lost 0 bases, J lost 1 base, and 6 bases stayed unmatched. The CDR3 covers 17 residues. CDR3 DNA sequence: TGCGCCAGCAGCCAAGAGTGGGAGGGGCGTTCCTACAATGAGCAGTTCTTC. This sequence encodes CASSQEWEGRSYNEQFF.

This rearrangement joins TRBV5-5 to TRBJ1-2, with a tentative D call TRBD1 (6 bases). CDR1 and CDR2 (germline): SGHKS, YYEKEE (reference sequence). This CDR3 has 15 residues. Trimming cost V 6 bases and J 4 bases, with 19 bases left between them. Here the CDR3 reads CASTPSPTGGYGYTF. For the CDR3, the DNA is TGTGCCAGCACCCCTAGCCCGACAGGAGGCTATGGCTACACCTTC.

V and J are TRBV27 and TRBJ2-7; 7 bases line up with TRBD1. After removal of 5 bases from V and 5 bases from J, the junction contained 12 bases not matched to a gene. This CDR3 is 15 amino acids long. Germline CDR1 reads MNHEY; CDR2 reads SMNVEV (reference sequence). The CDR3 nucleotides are TGTGCCAGCAGTCCGCCGGCGACAGGGTTGCACGAGCAGTACTTC. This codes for CASSPPATGLHEQYF.

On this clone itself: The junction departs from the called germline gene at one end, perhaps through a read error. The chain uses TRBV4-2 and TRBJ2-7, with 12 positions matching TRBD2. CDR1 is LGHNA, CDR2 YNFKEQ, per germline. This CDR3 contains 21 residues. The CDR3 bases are TGTGCCAGCACCCAACCCCAGGGGCCGGGGGCTAGCGGGAGGGTCCGTGGGGAGCAGTACTTC. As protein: CASTQPQGPGASGRVRGEQYF.

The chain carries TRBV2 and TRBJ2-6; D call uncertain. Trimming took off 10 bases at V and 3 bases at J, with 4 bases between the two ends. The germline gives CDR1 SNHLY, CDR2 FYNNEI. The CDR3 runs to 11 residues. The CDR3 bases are TGTGCCACCTTTGGGGCCAACGTCCTGACTTTC. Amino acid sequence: CATFGANVLTF.

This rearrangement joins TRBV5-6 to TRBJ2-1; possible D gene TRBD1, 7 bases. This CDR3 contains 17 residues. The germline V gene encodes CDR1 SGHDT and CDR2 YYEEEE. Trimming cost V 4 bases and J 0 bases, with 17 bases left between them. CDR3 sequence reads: CASSLATGEVSYNEQFF. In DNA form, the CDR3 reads TGTGCCAGCAGCCTGGCAACAGGGGAGGTCTCCTACAATGAGCAGTTCTTC.

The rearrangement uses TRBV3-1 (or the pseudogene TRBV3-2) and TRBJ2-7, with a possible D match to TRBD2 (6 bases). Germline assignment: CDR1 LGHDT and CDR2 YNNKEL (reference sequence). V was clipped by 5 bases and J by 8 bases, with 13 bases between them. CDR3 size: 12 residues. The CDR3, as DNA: TGTGCCAGCAGCTCCAATGGGGGGAAGCAGTACGTC. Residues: CASSSNGGKQYV.

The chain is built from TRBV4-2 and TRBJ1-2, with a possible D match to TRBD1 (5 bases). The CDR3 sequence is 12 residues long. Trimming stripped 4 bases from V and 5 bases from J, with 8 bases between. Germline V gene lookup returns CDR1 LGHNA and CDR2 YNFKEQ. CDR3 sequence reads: CASSPGGYGYTF. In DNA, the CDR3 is TGTGCCAGCAGCCCGGGGGGATATGGCTACACCTTC.

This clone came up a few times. The CDR3 is CASSWYRDYEQYV. The CDR3 bases are TGTGCCAGCAGCTGGTACAGGGATTACGAGCAGTACGTC. The rearrangement uses TRBV5-4 and TRBJ2-7; a weak D match, TRBD1 (6 bases). CDR1 and CDR2 from the germline V gene are SGHNT and YYREEE (reference sequence). The V and J ends lost 3 bases and 4 bases respectively, with 11 bases between them. CDR3 size: 13 residues.

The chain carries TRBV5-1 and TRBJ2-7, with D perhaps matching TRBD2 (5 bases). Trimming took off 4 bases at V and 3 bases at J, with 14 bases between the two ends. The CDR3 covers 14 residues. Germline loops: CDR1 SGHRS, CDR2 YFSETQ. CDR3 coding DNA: TGCGCCAGCAGCCCGGGGTCCGGATACTACGAGCAGTACTTC. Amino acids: CASSPGSGYYEQYF.

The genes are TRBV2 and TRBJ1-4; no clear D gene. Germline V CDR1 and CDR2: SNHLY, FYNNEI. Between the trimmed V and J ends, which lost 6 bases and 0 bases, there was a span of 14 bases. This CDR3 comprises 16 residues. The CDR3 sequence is CASRGGVSATNEKLFF. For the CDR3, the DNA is TGTGCCAGCAGGGGCGGGGTTTCGGCAACTAATGAAAAACTGTTTTTT.

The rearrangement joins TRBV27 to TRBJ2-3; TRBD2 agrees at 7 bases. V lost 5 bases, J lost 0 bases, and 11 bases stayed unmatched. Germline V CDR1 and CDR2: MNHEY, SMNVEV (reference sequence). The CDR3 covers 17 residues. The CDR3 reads CASSAAGLAASTDTQYF. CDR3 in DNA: TGTGCCAGCAGTGCGGCCGGGCTAGCGGCAAGCACAGATACGCAGTATTTT.